Each of the 30 T cell receptor beta chains below was sequenced from the same sample in a study of esophageal squamous cell carcinoma under preoperative chemotherapy. TCRdb recomputed calls from the PCR reads with MiXCR, one row per CDR3 protein. Here the sample spans 15,000 to 20,000 distinct CDR3 sequences, roughly half being singletons. Time point specified: before preoperative PTX-NDP chemotherapy. Collection of the sample occurred from a patient given preoperative chemotherapy. The receptors were sampled from a human donor with esophageal squamous cell carcinoma. The donor label of this sample is uncertain.

V usage is TRBV9 and J usage is TRBJ2-7, with D perhaps TRBD2 (5 bases). V was shortened by 0 bases and J by 1 base, with 11 bases between the two germline ends. Looked up from germline, CDR1 is SGDLS and CDR2 is YYNGEE. CDR3 size: 15 residues. The CDR3 loop is CASSVAAGGSYEQYF. In DNA form, the CDR3 reads TGTGCCAGCAGCGTAGCTGCGGGTGGGTCCTACGAGCAGTACTTC.

This chain joins TRBV6-1 and TRBJ2-7; unclear D gene. The CDR3 length is 14 residues. From germline, CDR1 is MNHNS and CDR2 SASEGT. The V end was cut by 5 bases, the J end by 2 bases, with 13 bases between. CDR3 coding DNA: TGTGCCAGCAGTCCACGGAGTCCACCCTACGAGCAGTACTTC. This encodes CASSPRSPPYEQYF.

The chain combines TRBV12-3 or TRBV12-4 with TRBJ2-7, with TRBD1 matching over 7 bases. The CDR3 sequence is 13 residues long. Trimming took 4 bases from V and 12 from J; bases not matched to a gene: 12. The chain's CDR3 is CASSSSRQGFRYF. In DNA, the CDR3 is TGTGCCAGCAGTTCATCCCGACAGGGATTTAGGTACTTC.

V is TRBV3-1 and J is TRBJ2-1; D is uncertain. The CDR3 runs 14 residues. The V gene's germline CDR1 is LGHDT and CDR2 YNNKEL (reference sequence). V lost 0 bases to trimming and J lost 5 bases, with 8 bases between them. CDR3 in DNA: TGTGCCAGCAGCCAAGATTGGCGGAACAATGAGCAGTTCTTC. Protein: CASSQDWRNNEQFF.

This clonotype showed up just a few times. The V gene is TRBV11-2, the J gene TRBJ2-7; TRBD1 or TRBD2 may be the D gene (5 bases each). The CDR3 runs 13 residues. Germline CDR1 is SGHAT and CDR2 is FQNNGV. Trimming left V 4 bases short and J 6 bases short, with 13 bases between. CDR3 protein: CASSWDGRGEQYF. CDR3 nucleotide sequence: TGTGCCAGCAGCTGGGACGGTCGGGGCGAGCAGTACTTC.

V usage is TRBV10-2 and J usage is TRBJ2-4, with D possibly TRBD1 on 5 matching bases. V dropped 3 bases and J dropped 3 bases, with 15 bases sitting between them. Germline V gene sequence: CDR1 WSHSY, CDR2 SAAADI. The CDR3 loop spans 16 amino acids. In nucleotides, the CDR3 is TGCGCCAGCAGTGATTCAGGGAACCTGGGCAAAAACATTCAGTACTTC. Translating it yields CASSDSGNLGKNIQYF.

This clonotype was counted once. This rearrangement joins TRBV7-2 to TRBJ2-3; D is unresolved. The ends were cut back, 5 bases at V and 4 bases at J, with 13 bases in the middle. CDR3 length: 14 amino acids. Germline CDR1 and CDR2: SGHTA and FQGNSA. DNA of the CDR3: TGTGCCAGCAGCCAACTCCTAGTGGCAGATACGCAGTATTTT. This encodes CASSQLLVADTQYF. Full variable domain (missing parts from reference TRBV7-2 and TRBJ2-3): GAGVSQSPSNKVTEKGKDVELRCDPISGHTALYWYRQSLGQGLEFLIYFQGNSAPDKSGLPSDRFSAERTGGSVSTLTIQRTQQEDSAVYLCASSQLLVADTQYFGPGTRLTVL.

The chain has TRBV27 and TRBJ2-4; tentative D call: TRBD2 (6 bases). In germline, CDR1 is MNHEY, CDR2 SMNVEV (reference sequence). Trimming cost V 5 bases and J 8 bases, with 7 bases left between them. The CDR3 sequence is 11 residues long. The CDR3 region has the DNA TGTGCCAGCAGTGGGGGGTACATTCAGTACTTC. It is translated as CASSGGYIQYF.

Only a few counts were recorded for this clonotype. J is TRBJ2-1 and V is TRBV7-2, with TRBD1 matching over 10 bases. The germline CDR1 and CDR2 sequences are SGHTA and FQGNSA. CDR3 size: 15 residues. Unmatched junction bases numbered 12, after V lost 1 base and J lost 15 bases. Here the CDR3 DNA reads TGTGCCAGCAGCTTAGTCCGGGACAGGGGCTCCGGATGGTTCTTC. This encodes CASSLVRDRGSGWFF.

At least ten counts were recorded for this clonotype. The V and J genes are TRBV6-5 and TRBJ1-1, with TRBD1 identical over 8 bases. V trimming: 4 bases; J trimming: 0 bases; junction bases outside the gene matches: 10. In germline, CDR1 is MNHEY, CDR2 SVGAGI. This CDR3 has 17 residues. The CDR3 region is CASSSTPQTGVNTEAFF. As DNA, the CDR3 is TGTGCCAGCAGTTCGACCCCCCAGACAGGGGTGAACACTGAAGCTTTCTTT.

This chain links TRBV7-3 with TRBJ2-3; 7 positions agree with TRBD1. V shed 5 bases, J shed 2 bases, and the junction held 4 bases outside the gene matches. Germline V gene lookup returns CDR1 SGHTA and CDR2 FQGTGA. The CDR3 is 14 residues long. CDR3 sequence reads: CASSLGQNTDTQYF. The DNA for the CDR3 is TGTGCCAGCAGCCTGGGACAGAACACAGATACGCAGTATTTT.

This clonotype was found many times. This chain joins TRBV7-9 and TRBJ2-5, with 11 bases that match TRBD2. The germline V gene has CDR1 SEHNR and CDR2 FQNEAQ (reference sequence). V lost 5 bases and J lost 4; bases outside the gene matches: 9. The CDR3 is 16 residues long. CDR3 residues: CASSAPTSGIRETQYF. The CDR3 DNA is TGTGCCAGCAGCGCCCCGACTAGCGGGATAAGAGAGACCCAGTACTTC.

This clonotype was recorded many times. The CDR3, as DNA: TGTGCCAGCAGTTTACTAAGGGGGCTATCCTACGAGCAGTTCTTC. Its protein product is CASSLLRGLSYEQFF. The chain joins TRBV12-3 or TRBV12-4 to TRBJ2-1; 7 nucleotides align to TRBD1. The CDR3 totals 15 residues. V lost 2 bases to trimming and J lost 10 bases; unmatched junction nucleotides: 11.

This clonotype was recorded at least ten times. This CDR3 reads CASSSSTSTDTQYF. Written as DNA, the CDR3 is TGTGCCAGCAGCTCTTCGACTAGCACAGATACGCAGTATTTT. This chain uses TRBV7-8 with TRBJ2-3, with D uncertain. Per the germline V gene, CDR1 is SGHVS and CDR2 is FQNEAQ. V lost 4 bases to trimming and J lost 0 bases, with 8 bases between them. CDR3 length: 14 amino acids.

This clonotype was seen a few times. This chain uses TRBV24-1 with TRBJ2-3, with 12 bases identical to TRBD2. J lost 6 bases, V lost 0 bases, and 0 bases had no gene match. Germline V gives CDR1 KGHDR, CDR2 SFDVKD. CDR3 length: 15 amino acids. The CDR3 DNA reads as TGTGCCACCAGTGATTTGACTAGCGGGAGGGATACGCAGTATTTT. Translated, it gives CATSDLTSGRDTQYF.

The chain couples TRBV7-2 to TRBJ2-6; D remains ambiguous. V was pared by 2 bases and J by 4 bases, with 6 bases between. CDR3 length: 14 amino acids. From germline, CDR1 is SGHTA and CDR2 FQGNSA. The CDR3 nucleotides are TGTGCCAGCAGCTTAATGGTGGGGGCCAACGTCCTGACTTTC. Translation: CASSLMVGANVLTF.

A remark on this clonotype: One end of the junction does not line up with germline, which may come from a read error. V is TRBV7-2 and J is TRBJ2-5, with D perhaps matching TRBD2 (6 bases). CDR3 size: 15 residues. The germline V gene has CDR1 SGHTA and CDR2 FQGNSA. CDR3 DNA sequence: TGTGCCACGAGGCACGGGGGACGAGACCAAGACACCCAGTACTTC. Translation gives CATRHGGRDQDTQYF.

This clonotype has ten or more counts. V and J are TRBV5-6 and TRBJ2-5, with D perhaps TRBD2 (7 bases). The DNA end favors TRBJ2-7, so the J call may be wrong. CDR1 SGHDT and CDR2 YYEEEE come from the germline V gene. There are 15 residues in the CDR3. DNA for the CDR3: TGTGCCAGCAGCTTGGGGGGGGGCGCGGGCTTCGAGCAGTACTTC. This encodes CASSLGGGAGFEQYF.

The sample holds one count of this clonotype. The germline gene is not matched at one end of the junction; a read error may be the cause. The chain joins TRBV7-8 to TRBJ2-3; 7 bases match TRBD2. Germline CDR1 SGHVS, CDR2 FQNEAQ. The CDR3 length is 19 residues. The CDR3 spells CASSFVPGGASHYTETQYF. For the CDR3, the DNA is TGTGCCAGCAGTTTTGTTCCGGGGGGTGCGAGCCACTACACAGAGACGCAGTATTTT.

Regarding this clonotype: Its ends do not fully match the called genes, so a read error is possible. The rearrangement links TRBV7-2 to TRBJ2-5; tentative D call: TRBD1 (5 bases). The CDR3 consists of 14 residues. CDR1 is SGHTA, CDR2 FQGNSA, per germline. CDR3 DNA sequence: TGTGCCAGCAGCTTATATTGGGGCTTAGAGACCCGACTTTTC. The encoded protein is CASSLYWGLETRLF.

The CDR3 bases are TGTGCCAGCAGCCAGCCCCCGGACAGGGTTAGCGGGGAGCAGTTCTTC. As protein: CASSQPPDRVSGEQFF. The rearrangement links TRBV11-2 to TRBJ2-1, with D tentatively TRBD1 (8 bases). CDR3 length: 16 residues. V gave up 5 bases and J gave up 10 bases, with 24 bases separating them. Germline V gene data show CDR1 as SGHAT and CDR2 as FQNNGV.

This clonotype is medium-sized within its sample. The J gene is TRBJ2-1, the V gene TRBV6-6; the D gene is possibly TRBD2 (6 bases). The germline V gene has CDR1 MNHNY and CDR2 SVGAGI (reference sequence). The CDR3 has 11 residues. V was trimmed by 4 bases and J by 8 bases, leaving 6 bases between them. CDR3 sequence (DNA): TGTGCCAGCAGTTGGGAGGATGAGCAGTTCTTC. Translated: CASSWEDEQFF.

J is TRBJ1-6 and V is TRBV5-8, with D possibly being TRBD1 (5 bases). Germline V CDR1 and CDR2: SGHTS, YDEGEE. This CDR3 has 13 residues. Trimming stripped 2 bases from V and 7 bases from J, with 7 bases between. The CDR3 loop is CASSLNRNSPLHF. The CDR3 nucleotides are TGTGCCAGCAGCTTAAACAGGAATTCACCCCTCCACTTT.

This clonotype was observed a handful of times. The chain joins TRBV7-2 to TRBJ2-3, with 9 bases identical to TRBD1. Germline assignment: CDR1 SGHTA and CDR2 FQGNSA. The CDR3 length is 16 residues. With V trimmed by 1 base and J by 3 bases, 5 bases remained unmatched. The CDR3, as DNA: TGTGCCAGCAGCTTAGTACCGGGACAGGGAACAGATACGCAGTATTTT. It yields the protein CASSLVPGQGTDTQYF.

This clonotype turned up a few times. The chain uses TRBV6-1 and TRBJ2-5; 11 positions match TRBD2. CDR3 length equals 16 residues. The junction had 9 bases not matched to a gene; V was cut back by 4 bases and J by 5 bases. Germline V lookup: CDR1 MNHNS, CDR2 SASEGT. The DNA of the CDR3 is TGTGCCAGCAGTGTCAGTAGCGGGAGGGCCGGGGAGACCCAGTACTTC. It specifies CASSVSSGRAGETQYF.

Remarks on this clonotype: The junction shows a germline mismatch at one end, possibly a read error. The genes are TRBV11-1 and TRBJ2-4; D unclear. This CDR3 region has 16 residues. Germline V gives CDR1 SGHAT, CDR2 FQDESV (reference sequence). CDR3 in amino acids: CASSLTESKDQKIQYF. The CDR3 nucleotides are TGTGCCAGCAGCTTAACCGAGTCCAAGGACCAAAAGATTCAGTACTTC.

The chain uses TRBV7-8 and TRBJ2-3; TRBD2 matches 8 bases. Germline CDR1 and CDR2: SGHVS and FQNEAQ. V dropped 1 base and J dropped 0; count of bases not matched to a gene: 3. There are 16 residues in the CDR3. The CDR3 loop is CASSLGGGRSTDTQYF. In DNA, the CDR3 is TGTGCCAGCAGCTTAGGCGGGGGGCGAAGCACAGATACGCAGTATTTT.

The chain combines TRBV7-8 with TRBJ2-1; D is unresolved. Germline loops: CDR1 SGHVS, CDR2 FQNEAQ. The V end was cut by 1 base, the J end by 6 bases, with 7 bases between. This CDR3 is built from 13 residues. The CDR3 DNA sequence: TGTGCCAGCAGCTTAGGCGTCAGCAATGAGCAGTTCTTC. This sequence encodes CASSLGVSNEQFF.

This clonotype has a handful of counts. J is TRBJ2-3 and V is TRBV28; D tentatively fits TRBD1 or TRBD2 (5 bases each). V was cut by 5 bases and J by 4 bases, with 7 bases left in between. CDR3 length: 12 residues. Germline CDR1 MDHEN, CDR2 SYDVKM. This chain's CDR3 is CASSMGPDTQYF. Here the CDR3 DNA reads TGTGCCAGCAGTATGGGACCAGATACGCAGTATTTT. Variable domain in full (rest from reference TRBV28 and TRBJ2-3): DVKVTQSSRYLVKRTGEKVFLECVQDMDHENMFWYRQDPGLGLRLIYFSYDVKMKEKGDIPEGYSVSREKKERFSLILESASTNQTSMYLCASSMGPDTQYFGPGTRLTVL.

The table lists this clonotype with a few counts. This sequence joins TRBV6-1 and TRBJ2-4; maybe TRBD1 (5 bases). Looked up from germline, CDR1 is MNHNS and CDR2 is SASEGT. The CDR3 has 12 amino acids. Trimming pared 7 bases from V and 9 bases from J, leaving 13 bases between. Written as DNA, the CDR3 is TGTGCCAGCATGGGCCAGGGCGGCATTCAGTACTTC. Translating gives CASMGQGGIQYF.